This record looks at one T cell receptor beta chain sequence and its context. Its binding antigen is unknown. No base qualities exist here, and no much larger clone lies one base off it. The T-cell fraction in tumor and uninvolved lung tissue was obtained from TCR sequencing using the immunoSEQ assay. Concerning the study's data processing: For survival analysis, patients were split into high (upper tertile) and low (lower two tertiles) T-cell fraction groups and compared by log-rank test. A signed-rank test was used to test differences in T-cell fraction between paired tumor and uninvolved lung samples. TCRdb took this table from immuneACCESS and kept in-frame rearrangements with V and J called. Such tables lack part of the clones; where checked against another copy, unresolved V genes explain under half of the gap, and the rest is unexplained. V and J calls and clone size follow that table, whereas D and trimming were derived from the DNA. The sample table records more than 6,000 clones; 70% to 75% of these occur just once. The ten largest clones take up 30% of the sample.

The V and J ends are trimmed by 1 base and 0 bases, leaving 6 bases between them. The CDR1 and CDR2 encoded by the germline V gene are MGHDK and SYGVNS. The CDR3 runs 14 residues from the cysteine to the phenylalanine. Of all the DNA, just the CDR3 is kept, 42 bases in frame from base 1. The first patient joined ICON in April 2016, and enrollment wrapped up when the last patient was enrolled in the second half of 2018. From a subcohort of some 76 patients, fresh tumor and matched uninvolved tissue were collected for in-depth immune analyses, including TCR sequencing. TCR sequencing was performed on DNA isolated from bulk tissue, without cell sorting. This record belongs to a study of tumor-infiltrating lymphocytes in localized non-small cell lung cancer listed by TCRdb under 2021. Study-level background: The cohort covered several histologies, both smokers and never-smokers, and patients whose samples were collected after neoadjuvant chemotherapy. Each patient contributed resected tumor tissue and uninvolved lung tissue from the same patient, described as non-adjacent to the tumor. TCR sequencing was one of several integrated assays, alongside flow cytometry, multiplex immunofluorescence, RNA-seq, exome sequencing and proteomics, applied to the same patients. The overall ICON cohort comprised under 170 surgical patients with localized non-small cell lung cancer whose tumors were resected. A total of roughly 50 patients were included in the paired tumor versus uninvolved lung comparison of immunoSEQ T-cell fraction.

Summary of the overall study and its limitations: No association of tumor T-cell fraction from TCR sequencing with recurrence-free survival was found (p = 0.61). TCR-derived T-cell fraction did not differ between the flow cytometry-defined immunotypes IM1 (good prognosis) and IM2 (poor prognosis). Because different pieces of the same tissue were used for different assays, technical variation could not be separated from intratumor heterogeneity. Because assay coverage varied across patients depending on available tissue quantity, TCR sequencing was performed for only a subset of the cohort. Consistent with immunofluorescence CD3 counts, TCRbeta sequencing supported greater T cell infiltration in tumors than in uninvolved lung tissue.

The sample consisted of lung tumor tissue. This sequence was found in a human donor with non-small cell lung cancer. The sequence joins TRBV25-1 to TRBJ1-2; the D gene is unclear. CDR3 loop: CASSELRANYGYTF. The DNA is TGTGCCAGCAGTGAATTAAGAGCTAACTATGGCTACACCTTC.